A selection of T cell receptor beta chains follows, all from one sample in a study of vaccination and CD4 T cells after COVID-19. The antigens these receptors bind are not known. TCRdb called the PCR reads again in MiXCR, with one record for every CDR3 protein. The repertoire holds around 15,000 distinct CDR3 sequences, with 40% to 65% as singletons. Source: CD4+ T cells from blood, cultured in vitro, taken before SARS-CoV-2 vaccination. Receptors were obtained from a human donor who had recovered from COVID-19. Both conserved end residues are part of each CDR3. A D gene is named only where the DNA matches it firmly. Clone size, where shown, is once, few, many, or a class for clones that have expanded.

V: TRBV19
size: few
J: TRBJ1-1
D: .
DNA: TGTGCCAGTAGTAGCAACAGGAACACTGAAGCTTTCTTT
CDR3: CASSSNRNTEAFF

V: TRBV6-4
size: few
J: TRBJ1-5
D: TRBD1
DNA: TGTGCCAGCAGTGTGGACAGGGAACAGCCCCAGCATTTT
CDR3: CASSVDREQPQHF

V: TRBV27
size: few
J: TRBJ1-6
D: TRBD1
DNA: TGTGCCAGCAGTTTCCGGGACAGGGGCTCACCCCTCCACTTT
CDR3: CASSFRDRGSPLHF

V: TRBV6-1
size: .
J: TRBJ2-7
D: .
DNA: TGTGCCAGCAGTATTGAGCGGGCCTCGGGGAACGAGCAGTACTTC
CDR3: CASSIERASGNEQYF

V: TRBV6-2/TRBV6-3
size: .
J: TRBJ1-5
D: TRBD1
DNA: TGTGCCAGCACAGGGGGGGCTATTAACAATCAGCCCCAGCATTTT
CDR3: CASTGGAINNQPQHF

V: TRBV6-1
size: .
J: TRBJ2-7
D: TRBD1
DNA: TGTGCCAGCAGTGCCCAGGGACAGGGGTTCTACGAGCAGTACTTC
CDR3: CASSAQGQGFYEQYF

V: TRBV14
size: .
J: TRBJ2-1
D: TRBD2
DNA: TGTGCCAGCAGCCCGGGACTAGCGGGAGCCCACAATGAGCAGTTCTTC
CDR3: CASSPGLAGAHNEQFF

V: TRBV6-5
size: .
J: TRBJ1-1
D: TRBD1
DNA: TGTGCCAGCAGTTCTCTGGGACAGCCTGAGAAGAACACTGAAGCTTTCTTT
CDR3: CASSSLGQPEKNTEAFF

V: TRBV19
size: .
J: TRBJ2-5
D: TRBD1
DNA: TGTGCCAGTAGTATACTCTTACAGGGGCAAGAGACCCAGTACTTC
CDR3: CASSILLQGQETQYF

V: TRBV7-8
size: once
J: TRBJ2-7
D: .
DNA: TGTGCCAGCAGCTTGGCGGGTTCCTCCTACGAGCAGTACTTC
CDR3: CASSLAGSSYEQYF

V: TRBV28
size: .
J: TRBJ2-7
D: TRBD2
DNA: TGTGCCAGCAGTTTAGCCCGACTAGCGGGAGGGAGCTCCTACGAGCAGTACTTC
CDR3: CASSLARLAGGSSYEQYF

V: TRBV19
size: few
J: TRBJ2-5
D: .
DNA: TGTGCCAGTAGTATGGGGGAAGAGACCCAGTACTTC
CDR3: CASSMGEETQYF

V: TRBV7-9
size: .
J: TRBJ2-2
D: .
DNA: TGTGCCAGCAGCCCCTGGGGGGATCAGAACACCGGGGAGCTGTTTTTT
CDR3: CASSPWGDQNTGELFF

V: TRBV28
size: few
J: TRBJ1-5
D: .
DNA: TGTGCCAGCAGTTACGAAGGGACACCAGGACGTCAGCCCCAGCATTTT
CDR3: CASSYEGTPGRQPQHF

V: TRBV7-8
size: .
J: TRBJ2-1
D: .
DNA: TGTGCCAGCGGAAAGACAGGCGGCTATGAGCAGTTCTTC
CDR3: CASGKTGGYEQFF

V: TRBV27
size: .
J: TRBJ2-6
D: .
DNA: TGTGCCAGCAGTTCCTACTCTGGGGCCAACGTCCTGACTTTC
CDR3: CASSSYSGANVLTF

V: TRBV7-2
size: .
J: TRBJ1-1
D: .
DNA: TGTGCCAGCAGCTTATGGGTTAACTCAGGTGCTGAAGCTTTCTTT
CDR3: CASSLWVNSGAEAFF

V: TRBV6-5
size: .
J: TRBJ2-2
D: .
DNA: TGTGCCAGCAGTTATTACCAGGGGAGAGGCGGGGAGCTGTTTTTT
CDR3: CASSYYQGRGGELFF

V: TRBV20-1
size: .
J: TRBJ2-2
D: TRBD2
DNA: TGCAGTGCCTTCGGACTAGCCGGGGAGCTGTTTTTT
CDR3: CSAFGLAGELFF

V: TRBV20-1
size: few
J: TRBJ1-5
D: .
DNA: TGCAGTGCTATATGGGGGGCGGATAGCAATCAGCCCCAGCATTTT
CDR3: CSAIWGADSNQPQHF

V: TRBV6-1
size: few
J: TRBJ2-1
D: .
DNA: TGTGCCAGCAGCCCCGGGTCGGTGCAGGGACAGTTCTTC
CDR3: CASSPGSVQGQFF

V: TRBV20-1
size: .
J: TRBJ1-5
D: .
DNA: TGCAGTGCTTACATAGAGAGCAATCAGCCCCAGCATTTT
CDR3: CSAYIESNQPQHF

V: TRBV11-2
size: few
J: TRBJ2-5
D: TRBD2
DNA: TGTGCCAGCAGCCATGGGGAGGTAGGGCGGGGGGCCTACCAAGAGACCCAGTACTTC
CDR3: CASSHGEVGRGAYQETQYF

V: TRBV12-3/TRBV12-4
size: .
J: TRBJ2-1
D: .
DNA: TGTGCCAGCAGTCCCACACTCGCAGGAGAGCAGTTCTTC
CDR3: CASSPTLAGEQFF

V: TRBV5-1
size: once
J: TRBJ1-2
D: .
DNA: TGCGCCAGCAGCCCCGATAACACTAACTATGGCTACACCTTC
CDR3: CASSPDNTNYGYTF

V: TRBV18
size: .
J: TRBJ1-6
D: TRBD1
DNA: TGTGCCAGCTCACGAGACAGGGTTAATTCACCCCTCCACTTT
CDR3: CASSRDRVNSPLHF

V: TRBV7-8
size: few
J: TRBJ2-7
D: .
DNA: TGTGCCAGCAGCTTAGCAGGAGGACTGGGGTTCTCCTACGAGCAGTACTTC
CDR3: CASSLAGGLGFSYEQYF

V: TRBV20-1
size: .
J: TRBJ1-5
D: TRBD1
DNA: TGCAGTGCTAGAGACCCCACAGGGGATCAGCCCCAGCATTTT
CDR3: CSARDPTGDQPQHF

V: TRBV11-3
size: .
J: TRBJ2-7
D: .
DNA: TGTGCCAGCAGCCCTAGGGGGTCCTCTTCCTCCTACGAGCAGTACTTC
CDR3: CASSPRGSSSSYEQYF

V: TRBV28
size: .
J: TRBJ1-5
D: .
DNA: TGTGCCAGCACCGACGGGGGTTATAGCAATCAGCCCCAGCATTTT
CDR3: CASTDGGYSNQPQHF

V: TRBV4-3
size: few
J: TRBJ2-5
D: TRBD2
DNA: TGCGCCAGCAGCCGAGCGGGGGGGGAGACCCAGTACTTC
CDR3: CASSRAGGETQYF

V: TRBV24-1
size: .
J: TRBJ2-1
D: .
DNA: TGTGCCACCGGAGGTGGGTGGGCCGGGACAAATGAGCAGTTCTTC
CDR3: CATGGGWAGTNEQFF

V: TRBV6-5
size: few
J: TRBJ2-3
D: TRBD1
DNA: TGTGCCAGCAGTTATCCGGGACAGGGGGCAGATACGCAGTATTTT
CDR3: CASSYPGQGADTQYF

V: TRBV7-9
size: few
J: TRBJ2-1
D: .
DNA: TGTGCCAGCAGGCAAAGTGCAGGCGACAATGAGCAGTTCTTC
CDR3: CASRQSAGDNEQFF

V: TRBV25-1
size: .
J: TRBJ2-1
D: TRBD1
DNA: TGTGCCAGCAGTGATAGGGACAGGGGACGCAATGAGCAGTTCTTC
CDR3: CASSDRDRGRNEQFF

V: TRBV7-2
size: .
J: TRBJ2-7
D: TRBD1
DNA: TGTGCCAGCAGCTTAGGACAGGGCTTCTACGAGCAGTACTTC
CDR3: CASSLGQGFYEQYF

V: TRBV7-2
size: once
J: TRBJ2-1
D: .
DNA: TGTGCCAGCAGCTTAGAAGGTATTAGTGAGCAGTTCTTC
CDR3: CASSLEGISEQFF

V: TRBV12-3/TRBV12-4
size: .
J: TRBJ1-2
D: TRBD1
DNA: TGTGCCAGCAGCACCCAGGGGGCTCGCTACTATGGCTACACCTTC
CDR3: CASSTQGARYYGYTF

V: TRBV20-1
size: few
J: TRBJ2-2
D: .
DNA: TGCAGTGCTAGAGTCCCGGGAGGGGAGCTGTTTTTT
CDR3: CSARVPGGELFF

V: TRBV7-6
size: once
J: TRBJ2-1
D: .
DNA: TGTGCCAGCAGCTTAGTTAATCACGTCGGGGACATCGCAGACAATGAGCAGTTCTTC
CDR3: CASSLVNHVGDIADNEQFF

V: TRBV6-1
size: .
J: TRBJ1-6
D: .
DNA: TGTGCCAGCGGGTCTAGAACTACACCCCTCCACTTT
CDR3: CASGSRTTPLHF

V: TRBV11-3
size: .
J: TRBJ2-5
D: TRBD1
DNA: TGTGCCAGCAGCGAACGTAGGGGGCTAGGCGAGACCCAGTACTTC
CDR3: CASSERRGLGETQYF

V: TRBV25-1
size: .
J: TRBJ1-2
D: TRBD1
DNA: TGTGCCAGCATCGCAGCAGGGGGCTTCTATGGCTACACCTTC
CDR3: CASIAAGGFYGYTF

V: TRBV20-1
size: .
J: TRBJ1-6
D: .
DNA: TGCAGTGCTTATAGCACAGCTTCCTATAATTCACCCCTCCACTTT
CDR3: CSAYSTASYNSPLHF

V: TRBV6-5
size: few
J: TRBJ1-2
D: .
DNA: TGTGCCAGCAGTTCGGGCAGATCCTATGGCTACACCTTC
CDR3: CASSSGRSYGYTF

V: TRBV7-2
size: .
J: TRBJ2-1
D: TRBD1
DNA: TGTGCCAGCAGCTCGACAGGGCCCTCCTACAATGAGCAGTTCTTC
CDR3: CASSSTGPSYNEQFF

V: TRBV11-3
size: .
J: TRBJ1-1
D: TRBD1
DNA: TGTGCCAGCAGCGGGACAGGGGGAGAAACTGAAGCTTTCTTT
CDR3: CASSGTGGETEAFF

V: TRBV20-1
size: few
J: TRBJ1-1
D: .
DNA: TGCAGTGCTAGAGCCCGCCAGGGGCTGAACACTGAAGCTTTCTTT
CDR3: CSARARQGLNTEAFF

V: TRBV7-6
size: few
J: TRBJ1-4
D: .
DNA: TGTGCCAGCAGCCTGGACCGGCGGAAACTGTTTTTT
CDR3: CASSLDRRKLFF

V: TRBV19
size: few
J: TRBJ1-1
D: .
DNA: TGTGCCAGTAGCAGGGACACATCAATGAACACTGAAGCTTTCTTT
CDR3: CASSRDTSMNTEAFF